What follows is one T cell receptor (beta chain) and its context. Per the germline V gene, CDR1 is GTSNPN and CDR2 is SVGIG (reference sequence). CDR3 size: 13 residues. This entry is derived from a study of PD-L1 blockade in urothelial cancer. Study in general: Of some 29 patients, approximately 23 were males with bladder-origin urothelial cancer. Blood samples contained a median 141,255 T cells. Between 0 and 3 chemotherapy regimens preceded treatment for each patient.

Time point given: pretreatment peripheral blood. Sequenced by immunoSEQ multiplex PCR; TCRdb stores in-frame clones only, minus some. The data contain tens of thousands of clones, 85% to 90% of them seen just once; the ten biggest clones take up roughly 14%. The genes are TRBV30 and TRBJ2-5; D gene unclear. The J call may be mistaken, given a closer DNA end match to TRBJ2-7. The specimen comprised PBMCs, sampled around atezolizumab (anti-PD-L1) treatment. The source of this sequence is a man between 65 and 85 years old with urothelial cancer. The CDR3 DNA is TGTGCCTGGAGTGTGTTTCACTCCTACGAGCAGTACTTC. Its translation is CAWSVFHSYEQYF.